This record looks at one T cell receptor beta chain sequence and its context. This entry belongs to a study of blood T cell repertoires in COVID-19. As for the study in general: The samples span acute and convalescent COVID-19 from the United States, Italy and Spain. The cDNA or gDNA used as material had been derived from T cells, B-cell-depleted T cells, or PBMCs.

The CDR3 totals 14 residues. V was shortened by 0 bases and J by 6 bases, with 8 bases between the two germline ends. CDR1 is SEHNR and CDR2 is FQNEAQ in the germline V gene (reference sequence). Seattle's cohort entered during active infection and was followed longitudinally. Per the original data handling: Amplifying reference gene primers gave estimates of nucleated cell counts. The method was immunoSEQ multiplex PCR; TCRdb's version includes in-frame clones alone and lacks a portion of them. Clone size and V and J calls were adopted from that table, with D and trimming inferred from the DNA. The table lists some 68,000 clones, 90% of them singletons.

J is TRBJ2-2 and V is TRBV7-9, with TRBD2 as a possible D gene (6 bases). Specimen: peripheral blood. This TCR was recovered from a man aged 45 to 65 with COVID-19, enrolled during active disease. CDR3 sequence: CASSLAGGSGELFF. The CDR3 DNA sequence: TGTGCCAGCAGCTTAGCGGGGGGTTCCGGGGAGCTGTTTTTT.